The TCR beta chain described here comes from a study of OX40 agonist ivuxolimab in advanced cancers. Study-level findings and limits: Among expanded peripheral T cells, antigen specificity went undetermined.

Note on this clone: As yet, its antigen is unknown.

V was trimmed by 0 bases and J by 1 base, leaving 8 bases between them. The CDR3 contains 14 residues. Germline V gene lookup returns CDR1 SGDLS and CDR2 YYNGEE. Generated by immunoSEQ multiplex PCR, the TCRdb table keeps only in-frame clones and is missing some. Of around 58,000 clones listed, around 92% are singletons. J is TRBJ2-7 and V is TRBV9; D not certain. The clonotype originates from an adult with an advanced solid tumor such as melanoma, head and neck, liver or kidney cancer. Sequencing was performed on CD4+ or CD8+ T cells sorted from blood, taken in a trial of the OX40 agonist ivuxolimab. The CDR3 sequence is CASSVVPESYEQYF. The CDR3 DNA is TGTGCCAGCAGCGTAGTTCCGGAGTCCTACGAGCAGTACTTC.